This TCR beta chain was identified during a study of blood T cell repertoires in COVID-19. As for the study in general: The study drew acute and convalescent COVID-19 samples from the United States, Italy and Spain.

This CDR3 has 14 residues. Germline assignment: CDR1 MNHEY and CDR2 SMNVEV (reference sequence). Trimming left V 6 bases short and J 5 bases short, with 16 bases between. Per the original data handling: Estimation of nucleated cell counts relied on the amplification of reference gene primers. TCRdb keeps only in-frame clones here, not all; method: immunoSEQ multiplex PCR. D and trimming come from the DNA, and the V and J calls and clone size come from that table. The data contain hundreds of thousands of clones, 70% to 90% of them singletons. The V call is TRBV27, the J call TRBJ1-2; tentative D call: TRBD1 (6 bases). The origin of this receptor is a woman in her fifties or sixties with acute or convalescent COVID-19. The sample comprised peripheral blood. The CDR3 loop is CASRDLGQLYGYTF. CDR3 coding DNA: TGTGCCAGCAGGGACCTCGGACAGTTATATGGCTACACCTTC.